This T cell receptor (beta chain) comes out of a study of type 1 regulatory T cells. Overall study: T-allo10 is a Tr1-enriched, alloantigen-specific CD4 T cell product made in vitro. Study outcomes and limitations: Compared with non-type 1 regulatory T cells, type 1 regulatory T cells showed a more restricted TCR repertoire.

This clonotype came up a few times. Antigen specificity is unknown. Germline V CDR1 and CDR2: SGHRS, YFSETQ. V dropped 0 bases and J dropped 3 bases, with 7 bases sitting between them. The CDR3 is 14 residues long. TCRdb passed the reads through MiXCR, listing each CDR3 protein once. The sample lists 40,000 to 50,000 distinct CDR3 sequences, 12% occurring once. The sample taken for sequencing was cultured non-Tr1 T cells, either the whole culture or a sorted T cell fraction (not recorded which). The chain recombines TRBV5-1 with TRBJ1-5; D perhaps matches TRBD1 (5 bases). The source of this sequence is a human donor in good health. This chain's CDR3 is CASSLGGFNQPQHF. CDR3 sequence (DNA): TGCGCCAGCAGCTTGGGGGGGTTCAATCAGCCCCAGCATTTT.